This TCR beta chain was sequenced in a study of Ad26.COV2.S vaccination and SARS-CoV-2 variants. Per the germline V gene, CDR1 is SQVTM and CDR2 is ANQGSEA. The CDR3 extends over 12 amino acids. The germline V and J ends were trimmed by 4 bases and 4 bases, with 8 bases remaining between them. Treatment here: some 20 received Ad26.COV2.S at low or high dose, single or two shots; 5 received placebo; per-sample allocation not given. The samples were gathered on day 63 after the first injection of vaccine or placebo. Generated by immunoSEQ multiplex PCR, the TCRdb table keeps only in-frame clones and is missing some. The sample carries about 440,000 clones, 87% recorded once.

This TCR came from a person aged 18-65 years who received the Ad26.COV2.S COVID-19 vaccine or a placebo. The specimen was peripheral blood, collected in a trial of Ad26.COV2.S vaccine versus placebo. This rearrangement joins TRBV29-1 to TRBJ2-1; D ambiguous. In nucleotides, the CDR3 is TGCAGCGTTGGTTGGGGATACAATGAGCAGTTCTTC. It encodes CSVGWGYNEQFF.